This T cell receptor (beta chain) was sequenced for a study of OX40 agonist ivuxolimab in advanced cancers. Study-level information: The patients' treatment was ivuxolimab, an agonistic anti-OX40 (CD134) antibody. Prior checkpoint blockade (anti-PD-1, anti-PD-L1 or anti-CTLA-4) was permitted; approximately 44% had it.

TCRdb's copy holds only in-frame clones and misses some; the assay was immunoSEQ multiplex PCR. Altogether tens of thousands of clones are present, about 90% being singletons, with the ten largest covering more than 0.4%. The germline V and J ends were trimmed by 2 bases and 6 bases, with 10 bases remaining between them. The germline V gene has CDR1 KGHSH and CDR2 LQKENI. The CDR3 covers 14 residues. Study results and limitations: Doses of 0.1 to 3.0 mg/kg were accompanied by clonal expansion of CD4+ and CD8+ blood T cells by week 6. Clonal expansion was among the lowest in partial responders at 0.1-3.0 mg/kg, especially CD8+.

In regard to this clone: The antigen is not known.

The sample was CD4+ or CD8+ T cells sorted from blood, taken in a trial of the OX40 agonist ivuxolimab. This TCR came from an adult with an advanced solid tumor such as melanoma, head and neck, liver or kidney cancer. The chain joins TRBV18 to TRBJ2-2, with a tentative D call TRBD2 (5 bases). The CDR3 region is CASSPWTDPGELFF. In DNA form, the CDR3 reads TGTGCCAGCTCACCATGGACTGACCCCGGGGAGCTGTTTTTT.